The source of this T cell receptor beta chain is a study of shared clonotypes between healthy human individuals. Repertoires were generated with immunoSEQ multiplex PCR, while TCRdb's copy carries only in-frame clones and drops some. The data contain 450,000 to 550,000 clones, 60% to 85% of them singletons. CDR3 length: 14 amino acids. CDR1 SGHKS and CDR2 YYEKEE come from the germline V gene (reference sequence). V lost 2 bases and J lost 0, with 8 bases in between. This clone was observed a handful of times. The study used approximately 90 million PBMCs per unsorted sample for genomic DNA. J is TRBJ1-1 and V is TRBV5-5; a weak D match, TRBD1 (5 bases). The source of this sequence is a woman aged 40-49 years in good health. Some clones in this sample may be carry-over from other donors' samples. Sequences were obtained from PBMCs. The DNA for the CDR3 is TGTGCCAGCAGCTTCAGGGTGATGAACACTGAAGCTTTCTTT. Its protein product is CASSFRVMNTEAFF.